These 9 T cell receptor beta chains were all obtained from the same sample, sequenced in a study of blood T cell repertoires in COVID-19 (TCRdb year 2020). The library was built by means of the immunoSEQ multiplex PCR assay. In TCRdb, the immuneACCESS table is reduced to in-frame sequences with V and J assigned. These tables do not hold every clone; where another copy was compared, an unresolved V gene accounts for under half, and the others remain unexplained. The sample yields about 400,000 clones; 88% were counted once. The leading ten clones occupy approximately 2% of the sample. Sequences were obtained from PBMCs or T cells enriched from blood (not recorded which). Every receptor here comes from a woman aged 35 to 49 with acute COVID-19.

The chain joins TRBV3-1 (or the pseudogene TRBV3-2) to TRBJ1-5; D remains ambiguous. The germline V gene encodes CDR1 LGHDT and CDR2 YNNKEL (reference sequence). CDR3 length: 14 amino acids. V dropped 2 bases and J dropped 7 bases, with 12 bases sitting between them. CDR3 coding DNA: TGTGCCAGCAGCCAAAGTCGGGGTGGGCAGCCCCAGCATTTT. Its protein product is CASSQSRGGQPQHF.

The CDR3 DNA is TGTGCCAGCAGTGATGCAGGGCGCGGAGGCAATCAGCCCCAGCATTTT. Its translation is CASSDAGRGGNQPQHF. The chain joins TRBV6-1 to TRBJ1-5; D possibly corresponds to TRBD1 (5 bases). V lost 3 bases to trimming and J lost 2 bases, with 14 bases between them. CDR1 and CDR2 from the germline V gene are MNHNS and SASEGT. The length of the CDR3 is 16 residues.

V usage is TRBV6-6 and J usage is TRBJ1-2; the D gene is possibly TRBD1 (6 bases). The germline gives CDR1 MNHNY, CDR2 SVGAGI (reference sequence). With 6 bases removed from V and 8 bases from J, the gap between germline ends came to 25 bases. The CDR3 consists of 16 residues. The CDR3 protein is CASRTTRASEGEGYTF. As DNA, the CDR3 is TGTGCCAGCAGGACCACAAGGGCGTCAGAGGGGGAAGGCTACACCTTC.

This chain links TRBV18 with TRBJ1-1, with TRBD1 matching 10 bases. The CDR3 is 16 amino acids. Germline loops: CDR1 KGHSH, CDR2 LQKENI. V was pared by 6 bases and J by 1 base, with 8 bases of the junction left unmatched. The CDR3 loop is CASSLGQGFENTEAFF. Here the CDR3 DNA reads TGTGCCAGCTCGCTGGGACAGGGGTTTGAGAACACTGAAGCTTTCTTT.

The rearrangement joins TRBV7-9 to TRBJ1-1, with D maybe TRBD1 (6 bases). V was trimmed by 5 bases and J by 0 bases, leaving 13 bases between them. The germline V gene encodes CDR1 SEHNR and CDR2 FQNEAQ (reference sequence). CDR3 length equals 15 residues. The CDR3 here is CASSLTGHLNTEAFF. DNA of the CDR3: TGTGCCAGCAGCCTAACGGGACACCTGAACACTGAAGCTTTCTTT.

The chain recombines TRBV7-9 with TRBJ1-1, with TRBD1 as a possible D gene (6 bases). Trimming took off 6 bases at V and 4 bases at J, with 24 bases between the two ends. The CDR3 is 17 residues long. CDR1 is SEHNR, CDR2 FQNEAQ, per germline (reference sequence). The CDR3 coding sequence is TGTGCCAGCAGTATACTCTCAGGGGCTTTCCGGACCACTGAAGCTTTCTTT. This gives the protein CASSILSGAFRTTEAFF.

V gene TRBV29-1 combines with J gene TRBJ1-1; D call uncertain. Germline V CDR1 and CDR2: SQVTM, ANQGSEA. Trimming shortened V by 1 base and J by 4 bases, and 13 bases separated the two germline ends. This CDR3 comprises 14 residues. In DNA form, the CDR3 reads TGCAGCGTTGAAGTTCTTAGACACTTCACTGAAGCTTTCTTT. It is translated as CSVEVLRHFTEAFF.

This sequence joins TRBV30 and TRBJ2-7; tentatively, D is TRBD1 (5 bases). The CDR3 sequence is 14 residues long. V gave up 3 bases and J gave up 2 bases, with 14 bases separating them. Germline V lookup: CDR1 GTSNPN, CDR2 SVGIG (reference sequence). CDR3 region: CAWSEGVGAYEQYF. As DNA, the CDR3 is TGTGCCTGGAGCGAAGGGGTTGGCGCCTACGAGCAGTACTTC.

This clone has only a few counts. This chain uses TRBV30 with TRBJ1-2, with D possibly TRBD1 on 6 matching bases. V was cut by 2 bases and J by 5 bases, with 12 bases left in between. The CDR3 has 13 amino acids. Germline-derived CDR1 and CDR2 are GTSNPN and SVGIG (reference sequence). The CDR3 DNA reads as TGTGCCTGGAGTCACATGACAGGTTATGGCTACACCTTC. This gives the protein CAWSHMTGYGYTF.